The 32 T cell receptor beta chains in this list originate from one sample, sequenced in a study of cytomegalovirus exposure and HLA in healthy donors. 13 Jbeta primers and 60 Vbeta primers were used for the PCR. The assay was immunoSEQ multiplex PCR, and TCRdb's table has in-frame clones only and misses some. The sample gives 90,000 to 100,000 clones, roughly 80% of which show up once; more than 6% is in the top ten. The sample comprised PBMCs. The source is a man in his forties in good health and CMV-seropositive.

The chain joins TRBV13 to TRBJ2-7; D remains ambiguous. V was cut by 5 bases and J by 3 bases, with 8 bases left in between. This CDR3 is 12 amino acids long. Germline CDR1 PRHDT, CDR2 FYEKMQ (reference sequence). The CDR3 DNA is TGTGCCAGCAGCCGGAGTTACTACGAGCAGTACTTC. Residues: CASSRSYYEQYF. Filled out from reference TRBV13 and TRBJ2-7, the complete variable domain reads AAGVIQSPRHLIKEKRETATLKCYPIPRHDTVYWYQQGPGQDPQFLISFYEKMQSDKGSIPDRFSAQQFSDYHSELNMSSLELGDSALYFCASSRSYYEQYFGPGTRLTVT.

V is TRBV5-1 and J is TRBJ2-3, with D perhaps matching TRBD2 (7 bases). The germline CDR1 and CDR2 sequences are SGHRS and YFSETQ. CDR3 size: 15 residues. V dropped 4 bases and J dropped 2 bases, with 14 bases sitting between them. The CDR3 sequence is CASSPTGTTTDTQYF. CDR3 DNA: TGCGCCAGCAGCCCAACAGGGACTACCACAGATACGCAGTATTTT.

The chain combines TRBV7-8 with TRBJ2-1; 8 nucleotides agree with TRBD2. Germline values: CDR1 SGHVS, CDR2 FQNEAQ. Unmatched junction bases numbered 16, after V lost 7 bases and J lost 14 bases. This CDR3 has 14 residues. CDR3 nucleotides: TGTGCCAGCACCTTTGGTCAACCGGGACTAGGGAAGTTCTTC. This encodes CASTFGQPGLGKFF.

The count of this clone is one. CDR3 DNA sequence: TGTGCCAGCAGTTTACTTGGAGGGGGGGTACAGGGAGTCGGTGAGCAGTACTTC. Its translation is CASSLLGGGVQGVGEQYF. The V call is TRBV28, the J call TRBJ2-7; weak D call: TRBD2 (7 bases). Germline V gives CDR1 MDHEN, CDR2 SYDVKM. The CDR3 spans 18 residues. V gave up 2 bases and J gave up 7 bases, with 27 bases separating them.

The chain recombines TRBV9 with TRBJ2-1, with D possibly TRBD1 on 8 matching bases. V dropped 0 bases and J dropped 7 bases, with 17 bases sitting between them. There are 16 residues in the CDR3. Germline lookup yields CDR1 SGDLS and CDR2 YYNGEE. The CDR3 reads CASSVGTGRGQNEQFF. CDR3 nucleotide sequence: TGTGCCAGCAGCGTAGGGACAGGGAGGGGTCAGAATGAGCAGTTCTTC.

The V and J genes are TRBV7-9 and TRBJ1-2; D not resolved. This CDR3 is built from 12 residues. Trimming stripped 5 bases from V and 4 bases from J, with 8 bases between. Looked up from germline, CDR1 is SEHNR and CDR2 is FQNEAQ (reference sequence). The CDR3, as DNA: TGTGCCAGCAGCGGAGGAGGCTATGGCTACACCTTC. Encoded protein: CASSGGGYGYTF.

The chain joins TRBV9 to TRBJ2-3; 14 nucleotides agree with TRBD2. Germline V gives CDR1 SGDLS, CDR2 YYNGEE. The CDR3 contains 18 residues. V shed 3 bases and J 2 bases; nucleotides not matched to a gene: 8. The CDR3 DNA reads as TGTGCCAGCAGCGACGCCGGGACTAGCGGGAGCCTCACAGATACGCAGTATTTT. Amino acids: CASSDAGTSGSLTDTQYF.

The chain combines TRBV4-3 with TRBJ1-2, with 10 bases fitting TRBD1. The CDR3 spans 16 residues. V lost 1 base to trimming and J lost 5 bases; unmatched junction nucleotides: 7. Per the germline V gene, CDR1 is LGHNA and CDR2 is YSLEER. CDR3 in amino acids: CASSQGRTGGGYGYTF. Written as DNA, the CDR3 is TGCGCCAGCAGCCAAGGGAGGACAGGGGGAGGGTATGGCTACACCTTC.

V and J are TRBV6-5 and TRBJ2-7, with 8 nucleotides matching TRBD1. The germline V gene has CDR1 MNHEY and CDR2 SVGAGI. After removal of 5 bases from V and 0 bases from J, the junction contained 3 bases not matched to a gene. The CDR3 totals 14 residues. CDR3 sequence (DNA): TGTGCCAGCAGTCTAGGACAGGGCTCCTACGAGCAGTACTTC. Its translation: CASSLGQGSYEQYF.

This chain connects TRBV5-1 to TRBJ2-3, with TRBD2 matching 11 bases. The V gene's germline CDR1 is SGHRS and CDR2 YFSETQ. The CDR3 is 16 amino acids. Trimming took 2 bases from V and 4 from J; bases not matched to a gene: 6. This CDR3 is CASSFLGTSGADTQYF. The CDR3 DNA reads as TGCGCCAGCAGCTTCCTCGGGACTAGCGGTGCAGATACGCAGTATTTT.

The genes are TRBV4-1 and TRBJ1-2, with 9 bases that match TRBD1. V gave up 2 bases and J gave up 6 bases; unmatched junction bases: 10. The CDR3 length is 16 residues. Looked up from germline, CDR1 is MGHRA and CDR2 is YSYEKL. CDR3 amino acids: CASSQTGGRKRDGYTF. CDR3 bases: TGCGCCAGCAGCCAAACAGGGGGCCGTAAGCGTGATGGCTACACCTTC.

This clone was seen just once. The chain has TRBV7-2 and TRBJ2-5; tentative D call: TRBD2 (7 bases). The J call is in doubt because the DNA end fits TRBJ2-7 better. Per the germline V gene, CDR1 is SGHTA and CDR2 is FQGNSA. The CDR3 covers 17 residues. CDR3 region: CASSLAGGLTPYYEQYF. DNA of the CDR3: TGTGCCAGCAGCTTAGCGGGGGGGCTAACCCCCTACTACGAGCAGTACTTC.

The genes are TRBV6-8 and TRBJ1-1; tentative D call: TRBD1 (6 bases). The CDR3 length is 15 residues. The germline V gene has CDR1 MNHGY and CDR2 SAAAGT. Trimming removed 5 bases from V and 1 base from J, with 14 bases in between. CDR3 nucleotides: TGTGCCAGCAGTGACAGGACAGAACCGAACACTGAAGCTTTCTTT. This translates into CASSDRTEPNTEAFF.

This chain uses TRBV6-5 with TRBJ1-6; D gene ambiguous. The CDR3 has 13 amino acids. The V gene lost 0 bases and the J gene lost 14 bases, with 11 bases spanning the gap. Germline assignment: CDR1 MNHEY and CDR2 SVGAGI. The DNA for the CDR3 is TGTGCCAGCAGTTACTCTTCCAAGAGGGCCCTCCACTTT. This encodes CASSYSSKRALHF.

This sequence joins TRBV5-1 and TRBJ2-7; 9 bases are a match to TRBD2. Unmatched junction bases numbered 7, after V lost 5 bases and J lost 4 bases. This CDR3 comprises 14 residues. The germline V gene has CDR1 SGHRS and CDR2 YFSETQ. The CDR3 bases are TGCGCCAGCAGTGGCAGCGGGGGGAGATACGAGCAGTACTTC. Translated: CASSGSGGRYEQYF.

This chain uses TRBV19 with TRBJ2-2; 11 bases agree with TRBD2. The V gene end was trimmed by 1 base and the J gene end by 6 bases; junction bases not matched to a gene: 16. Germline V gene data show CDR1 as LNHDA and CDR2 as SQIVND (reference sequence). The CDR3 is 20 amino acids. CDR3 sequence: CASSIAPQWTSGSQAGELFF. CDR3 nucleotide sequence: TGTGCCAGTAGTATAGCCCCACAATGGACTAGCGGGTCCCAAGCCGGGGAGCTGTTTTTT.

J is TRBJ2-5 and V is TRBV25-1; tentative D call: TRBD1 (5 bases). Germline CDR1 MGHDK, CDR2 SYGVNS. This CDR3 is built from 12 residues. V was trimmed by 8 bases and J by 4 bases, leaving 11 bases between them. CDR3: CASCAGLETQYF. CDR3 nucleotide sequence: TGTGCCAGCTGCGCAGGGTTAGAGACCCAGTACTTC. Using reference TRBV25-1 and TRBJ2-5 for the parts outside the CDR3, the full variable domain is EADIYQTPRYLVIGTGKKITLECSQTMGHDKMYWYQQDPGMELHLIHYSYGVNSTEKGDLSSESTVSRIRTEHFPLTLESARPSHTSQYLCASCAGLETQYFGPGTRLLVL.

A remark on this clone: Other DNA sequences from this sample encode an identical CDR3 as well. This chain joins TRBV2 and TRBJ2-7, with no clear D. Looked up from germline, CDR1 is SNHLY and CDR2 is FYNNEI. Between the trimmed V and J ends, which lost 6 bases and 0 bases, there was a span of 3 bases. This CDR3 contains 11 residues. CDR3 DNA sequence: TGTGCCAGCAGCTACTCCTACGAGCAGTACTTC. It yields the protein CASSYSYEQYF.

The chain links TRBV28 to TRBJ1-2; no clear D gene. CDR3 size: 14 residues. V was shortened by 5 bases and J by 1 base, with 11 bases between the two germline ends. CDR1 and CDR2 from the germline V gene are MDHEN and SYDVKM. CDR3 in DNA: TGTGCCAGCAGTCTCGTGAGGTTTAACTATGGCTACACCTTC. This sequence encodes CASSLVRFNYGYTF.

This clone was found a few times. CDR3 coding DNA: TGTGCCAGCAGTTTAGGCCCAGGGAAGCGGGGTTTTGGAAACACCATATATTTT. Protein: CASSLGPGKRGFGNTIYF. The chain combines TRBV28 with TRBJ1-3, with a tentative D call TRBD1 (5 bases). The CDR3 covers 18 residues. Germline values: CDR1 MDHEN, CDR2 SYDVKM. The germline V and J ends were trimmed by 2 bases and 3 bases, with 20 bases remaining between them. Together with reference TRBV28 and TRBJ1-3, the CDR3 gives the full variable domain: DVKVTQSSRYLVKRTGEKVFLECVQDMDHENMFWYRQDPGLGLRLIYFSYDVKMKEKGDIPEGYSVSREKKERFSLILESASTNQTSMYLCASSLGPGKRGFGNTIYFGEGSWLTVV.

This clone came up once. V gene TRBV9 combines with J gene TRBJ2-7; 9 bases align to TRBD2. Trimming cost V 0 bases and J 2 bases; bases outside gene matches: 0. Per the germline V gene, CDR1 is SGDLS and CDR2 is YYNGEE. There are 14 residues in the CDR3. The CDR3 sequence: CASSVGLAAYEQYF. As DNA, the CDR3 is TGTGCCAGCAGCGTAGGACTAGCGGCCTACGAGCAGTACTTC.

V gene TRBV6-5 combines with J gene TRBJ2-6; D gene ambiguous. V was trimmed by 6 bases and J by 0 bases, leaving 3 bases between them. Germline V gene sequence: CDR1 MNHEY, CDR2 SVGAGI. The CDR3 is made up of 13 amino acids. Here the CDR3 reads CASSGSGANVLTF. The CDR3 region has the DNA TGTGCCAGCAGCGGCTCTGGGGCCAACGTCCTGACTTTC.

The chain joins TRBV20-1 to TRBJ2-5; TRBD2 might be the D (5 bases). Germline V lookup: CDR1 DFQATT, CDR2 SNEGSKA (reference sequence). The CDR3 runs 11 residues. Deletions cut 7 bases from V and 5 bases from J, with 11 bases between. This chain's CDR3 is CSGEREETQYF. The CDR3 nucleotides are TGCAGTGGCGAGAGGGAGGAGACCCAGTACTTC.

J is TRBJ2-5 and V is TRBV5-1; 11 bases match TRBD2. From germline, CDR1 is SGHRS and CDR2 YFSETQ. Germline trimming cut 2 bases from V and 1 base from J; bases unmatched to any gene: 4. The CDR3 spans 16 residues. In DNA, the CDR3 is TGCGCCAGCAGCTTTCTTCTAGCGGGGGGCCAAGAGACCCAGTACTTC. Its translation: CASSFLLAGGQETQYF.

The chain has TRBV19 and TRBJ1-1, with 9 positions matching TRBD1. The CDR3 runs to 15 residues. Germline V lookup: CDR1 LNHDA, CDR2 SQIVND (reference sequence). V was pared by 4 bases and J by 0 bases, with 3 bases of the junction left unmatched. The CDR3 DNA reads TGTGCCAGTAGTAACAGGGGGCGTATGAACACTGAAGCTTTCTTT. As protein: CASSNRGRMNTEAFF.

The CDR3 here is CASSRGAGEQYF. For the CDR3, the DNA is TGTGCCAGTAGTCGGGGAGCGGGCGAGCAGTACTTC. V usage is TRBV19 and J usage is TRBJ2-5; a weak D match, TRBD2 (6 bases). The DNA end is a closer match to TRBJ2-7, so the J assignment may be wrong. Per the germline V gene, CDR1 is LNHDA and CDR2 is SQIVND (reference sequence). The length of the CDR3 is 12 residues.

In DNA form, the CDR3 reads TGTGCCAGCTTGCGGGAAGCGGCCAAAAACATTCAGTACTTC. Amino acid sequence: CASLREAAKNIQYF. This chain joins TRBV28 and TRBJ2-4; a weak D match, TRBD2 (6 bases). CDR1 MDHEN and CDR2 SYDVKM come from the germline V gene. The CDR3 totals 14 residues. The V gene lost 8 bases and the J gene lost 1 base, with 12 bases spanning the gap.

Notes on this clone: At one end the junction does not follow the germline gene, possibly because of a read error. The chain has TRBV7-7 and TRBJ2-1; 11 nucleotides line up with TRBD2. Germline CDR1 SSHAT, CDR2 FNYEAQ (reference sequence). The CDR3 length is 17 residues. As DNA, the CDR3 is TGTGCTAGCAGCTTAAATCCCCCTAGCGGGGGGAACAATGAGCAGTTCTTC. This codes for CASSLNPPSGGNNEQFF. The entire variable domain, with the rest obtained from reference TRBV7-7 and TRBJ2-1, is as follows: GAGVSQSPRYKVTKRGQDVTLRCDPISSHATLYWYQQALGQGPEFLTYFNYEAQPDKSGLPSDRFSAERPEGSISTLTIQRTEQRDSAMYRCASSLNPPSGGNNEQFFGPGTRLTVL.

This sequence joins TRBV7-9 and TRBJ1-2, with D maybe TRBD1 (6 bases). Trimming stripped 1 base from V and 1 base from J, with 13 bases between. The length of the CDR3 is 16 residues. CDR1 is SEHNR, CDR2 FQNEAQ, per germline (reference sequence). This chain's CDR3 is CASSLEGADSNYGYTF. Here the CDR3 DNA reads TGTGCCAGCAGCTTAGAGGGAGCGGACAGTAACTATGGCTACACCTTC.

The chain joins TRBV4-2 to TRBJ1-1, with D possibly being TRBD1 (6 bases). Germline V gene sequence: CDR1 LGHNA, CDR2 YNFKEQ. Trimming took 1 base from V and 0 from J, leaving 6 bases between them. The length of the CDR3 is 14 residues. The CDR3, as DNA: TGTGCCAGCAGCCAAGGGACAGTGAACACTGAAGCTTTCTTT. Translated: CASSQGTVNTEAFF.

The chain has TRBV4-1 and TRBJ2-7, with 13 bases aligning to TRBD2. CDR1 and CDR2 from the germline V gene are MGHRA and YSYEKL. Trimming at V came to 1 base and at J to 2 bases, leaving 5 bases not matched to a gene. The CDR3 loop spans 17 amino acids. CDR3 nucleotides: TGCGCCAGCAGCCAAGTTTCTGGGACTAGCGGGACCTACGAGCAGTACTTC. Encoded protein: CASSQVSGTSGTYEQYF.

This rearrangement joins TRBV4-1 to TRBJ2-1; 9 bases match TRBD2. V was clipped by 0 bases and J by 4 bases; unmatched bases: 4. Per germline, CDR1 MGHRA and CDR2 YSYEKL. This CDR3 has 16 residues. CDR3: CASSQEAAGGYNEQFF. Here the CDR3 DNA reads TGCGCCAGCAGCCAAGAGGCCGCGGGAGGGTACAATGAGCAGTTCTTC.